A single sample is the source of the 27 T cell receptor beta chains below, sequenced in a study of blood T cells in healthy people across ages. A J-beta primer mix and a sample-barcoded 5' primer were used in a second PCR of about 7 to 12 cycles. TCRdb independently ran MiXCR on the 5' RACE reads; one entry per CDR3 protein. The sample holds about 780,000 distinct CDR3 sequences, 46% seen once. Sequenced material: blood. The receptors here all came from a man at least 80 years old in good health.

In this sample, this clonotype turned up many times. This chain connects TRBV20-1 to TRBJ2-5; TRBD2 aligns across 12 bases. V shed 5 bases, J shed 2 bases, and the junction held 6 bases outside the gene matches. The CDR3 spans 15 residues. Germline lookup yields CDR1 DFQATT and CDR2 SNEGSKA (reference sequence). CDR3 loop: CSASRLAGAQETQYF. DNA for the CDR3: TGCAGTGCTTCCCGACTAGCGGGAGCTCAAGAGACCCAGTACTTC.

This clonotype has a handful of counts. For the CDR3, the DNA is TGTGCCAGCAGCCCTCGACTAGCCGACTACTACGAGCAGTACTTC. As protein: CASSPRLADYYEQYF. This rearrangement joins TRBV7-2 to TRBJ2-5, with 7 bases aligning to TRBD2. TRBJ2-7 matches the DNA end more closely, so the J call is doubtful. Germline V gives CDR1 SGHTA, CDR2 FQGNSA. This CDR3 spans 15 amino acids.

This clonotype was picked up many times. The J gene is TRBJ2-5, the V gene TRBV29-1, with D perhaps TRBD2 (6 bases). CDR1 and CDR2 (germline): SQVTM, ANQGSEA. Trimming took 1 base from V and 4 from J, leaving 13 bases between them. CDR3 size: 14 residues. The CDR3, as DNA: TGCAGCGTTGAAGGCAAGGAGGGCCTAGAGACCCAGTACTTC. Translated, it gives CSVEGKEGLETQYF.

V usage is TRBV20-1 and J usage is TRBJ2-3; D perhaps matches TRBD1 (5 bases). The V gene lost 3 bases and the J gene lost 0 bases, with 13 bases spanning the gap. This CDR3 contains 15 residues. Germline V gene sequence: CDR1 DFQATT, CDR2 SNEGSKA (reference sequence). Here the CDR3 DNA reads TGCAGTGCTAGTGCGACAGAATCTAGCACAGATACGCAGTATTTT. Translating it yields CSASATESSTDTQYF.

The genes are TRBV28 and TRBJ2-7; the D is unclear. V lost 8 bases and J lost 2, with 10 bases in between. Germline-derived CDR1 and CDR2 are MDHEN and SYDVKM. This CDR3 has 12 amino acids. CDR3 coding DNA: TGTGCCAGCCGGTCGCGGACCTACGAGCAGTACTTC. Its protein is CASRSRTYEQYF.

J is TRBJ2-7 and V is TRBV19; D is perhaps TRBD1 (6 bases). Germline V CDR1 and CDR2: LNHDA, SQIVND (reference sequence). The CDR3 spans 16 residues. The germline V and J ends were trimmed by 6 bases and 2 bases, with 20 bases remaining between them. The CDR3 coding sequence is TGTGCCAGTAGCCCCTTATACGGACAGACGACCTACGAGCAGTACTTC. Residues: CASSPLYGQTTYEQYF.

The chain has TRBV19 and TRBJ2-7, with a possible D match to TRBD1 (6 bases). Germline lookup yields CDR1 LNHDA and CDR2 SQIVND (reference sequence). The CDR3 has 15 amino acids. Between the trimmed V and J ends, which lost 5 bases and 4 bases, there was a span of 18 bases. The CDR3 DNA reads TGTGCCAGTAGTCCCACCAGGGGCTGGGGGTACGAGCAGTACTTC. This gives the protein CASSPTRGWGYEQYF.

This chain connects TRBV9 to TRBJ1-2; D call uncertain. The V gene lost 1 base and the J gene lost 6 bases, with 13 bases spanning the gap. The CDR3 is 14 residues long. Germline-derived CDR1 and CDR2 are SGDLS and YYNGEE. CDR3 amino acids: CASSVTGSSHGYTF. CDR3 nucleotides: TGTGCCAGCAGCGTAACGGGATCAAGCCATGGCTACACCTTC.

The V gene is TRBV5-1, the J gene TRBJ2-3, with 13 bases matching TRBD2. The V segment lost 3 bases and the J segment 9 bases; nucleotides outside the gene matches: 13. Per germline, CDR1 SGHRS and CDR2 YFSETQ. The CDR3 loop spans 17 amino acids. The CDR3 loop reads CASSWTGTSGIIRTQYF. As DNA, the CDR3 is TGCGCCAGCAGCTGGACAGGGACTAGCGGGATAATCAGGACGCAGTATTTT.

This clonotype was seen at least ten times. The chain has TRBV7-8 and TRBJ2-7, with TRBD2 matching over 11 bases. In germline, CDR1 is SGHVS, CDR2 FQNEAQ. The CDR3 contains 16 residues. Trimming at V came to 2 bases and at J to 0 bases, leaving 3 bases not matched to a gene. CDR3 in DNA: TGTGCCAGCAGCTTAACGGGACTAGCGGACTCCTACGAGCAGTACTTC. Its translation is CASSLTGLADSYEQYF.

This sequence joins TRBV20-1 and TRBJ2-1; tentatively, D is TRBD1 or TRBD2 (6 bases each). The CDR3 totals 15 residues. Per germline, CDR1 DFQATT and CDR2 SNEGSKA (reference sequence). V was pared by 3 bases and J by 5 bases, with 17 bases between. CDR3 nucleotides: TGCAGTGCTAGCCCTTTGTGGAGGGGGAACAATGAGCAGTTCTTC. Amino acid sequence: CSASPLWRGNNEQFF.

The chain recombines TRBV7-2 with TRBJ2-3; the D is unclear. The germline V gene has CDR1 SGHTA and CDR2 FQGNSA. Between the trimmed V and J ends, which lost 0 bases and 2 bases, there was a span of 9 bases. The CDR3 runs to 15 residues. The CDR3 DNA reads as TGTGCCAGCAGCTTAGCGGCGCCGACCACAGATACGCAGTATTTT. Protein: CASSLAAPTTDTQYF.

The V and J genes are TRBV7-9 and TRBJ2-1, with 8 bases that match TRBD1. V was pared by 1 base and J by 7 bases, with 3 bases of the junction left unmatched. Germline V CDR1 and CDR2: SEHNR, FQNEAQ (reference sequence). This CDR3 contains 14 residues. The chain's CDR3 is CASSLGTGMNEQFF. The CDR3 coding sequence is TGTGCCAGCAGCTTAGGGACAGGGATGAATGAGCAGTTCTTC.

This clonotype is medium-sized (0.01 to 0.1%) by share. The junction shows a germline mismatch at one end, possibly a read error. The V gene is TRBV5-1, the J gene TRBJ2-1; 10 bases map to TRBD2. The CDR3 runs 14 residues. CDR1 is SGHRS, CDR2 YFSETQ, per germline. CDR3 sequence reads: CASSSSGSYNEQFF. The CDR3 region has the DNA TGTGCCAGTAGTTCTAGCGGGAGTTACAATGAGCAGTTCTTC.

The rearrangement uses TRBV20-1 and TRBJ2-5, with D hard to call. The DNA matches TRBJ2-1 better at its end, which makes the J call doubtful. The CDR3 has 14 amino acids. Germline CDR1 reads DFQATT; CDR2 reads SNEGSKA (reference sequence). The CDR3 sequence is CSARVGSQQETQFF. The CDR3 nucleotides are TGCAGTGCTAGAGTCGGATCCCAACAAGAGACCCAGTTCTTC.

The V and J genes are TRBV7-2 and TRBJ2-1; 7 bases map to TRBD2. Germline trimming cut 2 bases from V and 3 bases from J; bases unmatched to any gene: 7. The CDR3 contains 16 residues. In germline, CDR1 is SGHTA, CDR2 FQGNSA. CDR3 in amino acids: CASSLLPGGGYNEQFF. CDR3 bases: TGTGCCAGCAGCTTATTGCCGGGAGGAGGCTACAATGAGCAGTTCTTC.

Ten or more counts support this clonotype. This chain links TRBV20-1 with TRBJ2-1, with 7 bases lining up with TRBD1. The J call may be in error: the DNA end matches TRBJ2-7 better. CDR3 size: 16 residues. Germline V gives CDR1 DFQATT, CDR2 SNEGSKA (reference sequence). CDR3 bases: TGCAGTGCTAGTACCGGGACAGCTTACTCCTACAATGAGCAGTACTTC. This gives the protein CSASTGTAYSYNEQYF.

The J gene is TRBJ2-1, the V gene TRBV4-2; 12 bases are shared with TRBD2. Germline values: CDR1 LGHNA, CDR2 YNFKEQ. The CDR3 covers 15 residues. V gave up 0 bases and J gave up 9 bases; unmatched junction bases: 3. CDR3 protein: CASSQDRLAGAEQFF. The CDR3 region has the DNA TGTGCCAGCAGCCAAGATAGACTAGCGGGAGCTGAGCAGTTCTTC.

This clonotype was found once. The chain couples TRBV30 to TRBJ1-2; no firm D call. V was pared by 5 bases and J by 7 bases, with 17 bases between. Germline V gene data show CDR1 as GTSNPN and CDR2 as SVGIG (reference sequence). The CDR3 has 13 residues. The chain's CDR3 is CAWSSQAATGYTF. CDR3 coding DNA: TGTGCCTGGTCGAGTCAGGCGGCCACTGGCTACACCTTC.

This clonotype was counted only a few times. The chain combines TRBV20-1 with TRBJ2-5; D is possibly TRBD1 (5 bases). The CDR3 contains 13 residues. The germline gives CDR1 DFQATT, CDR2 SNEGSKA (reference sequence). The V and J ends lost 3 bases and 4 bases respectively, with 12 bases between them. The CDR3 coding sequence is TGCAGTGCTAGGGACAATTATGGAGAGACCCAGTACTTC. Translation gives CSARDNYGETQYF.

The rearrangement uses TRBV5-6 and TRBJ2-1, with 14 bases identical to TRBD2. The J call may be in error: the DNA end matches TRBJ2-7 better. The CDR3 is 18 amino acids. CDR1 is SGHDT, CDR2 YYEEEE, per germline. The DNA of the CDR3 is TGTGCCAGCAGGCACGGACTAGCGGGAGGTAGCTCCTACAATGAGCAGTACTTC. Its protein is CASRHGLAGGSSYNEQYF.

In this sample, this clonotype turned up many times. This rearrangement joins TRBV7-2 to TRBJ2-1, with 9 bases fitting TRBD2. This CDR3 contains 16 residues. The junction had 10 bases not matched to a gene; V was cut back by 5 bases and J by 5 bases. CDR1 and CDR2 (germline): SGHTA, FQGNSA. CDR3 in amino acids: CASSLSGTSLDNEQFF. CDR3 nucleotides: TGTGCCAGCAGCCTATCCGGGACTAGCCTCGACAATGAGCAGTTCTTC.

The chain is built from TRBV20-1 and TRBJ2-5; D is perhaps TRBD2 (5 bases). The CDR3 totals 12 residues. V gave up 2 bases and J gave up 7 bases, with 11 bases separating them. From germline, CDR1 is DFQATT and CDR2 SNEGSKA (reference sequence). Here the CDR3 DNA reads TGCAGTGCTAGACCCCCCGGAGGGACCCAGTACTTC. Translating gives CSARPPGGTQYF.

In its sample, this clonotype was seen a few times. The genes are TRBV5-6 and TRBJ2-1, with D perhaps TRBD1 (6 bases). The assigned J gene may be wrong: the sequence end matches TRBJ2-7 better. The V gene's germline CDR1 is SGHDT and CDR2 YYEEEE. The CDR3 covers 12 residues. CDR3 sequence: CASSYRVGEQYF. DNA for the CDR3: TGTGCCAGCAGTTACAGGGTCGGGGAGCAGTACTTC.

As concerns this clonotype: Sequence at one end of the junction differs from germline and may be a read error. The chain is built from TRBV7-9 and TRBJ2-5; D might be TRBD1 (5 bases). Matching the DNA end better, TRBJ2-7 makes the J call doubtful. The CDR3 has 13 amino acids. Germline V CDR1 and CDR2: SEHNR, FQNEAQ (reference sequence). CDR3: CASSSVRVYEQYF. The CDR3 nucleotides are TGTGCTAGCAGTTCGGTCAGGGTTTACGAGCAGTACTTC.

In this sample, this clonotype turned up a few times. The chain uses TRBV7-2 and TRBJ2-5, with D perhaps given as TRBD1 or TRBD2 (6 bases each). The CDR3 spans 15 residues. V lost 0 bases and J 5 bases, leaving 13 bases between the germline ends. In germline, CDR1 is SGHTA, CDR2 FQGNSA. The CDR3 DNA follows: TGTGCCAGCAGCTTAGCTGTGGGGGGCGGTGAGACCCAGTACTTC. Translating it yields CASSLAVGGGETQYF.

The rearrangement uses TRBV10-3 and TRBJ2-3, with 8 nucleotides matching TRBD2. V gave up 5 bases and J gave up 2 bases; unmatched junction bases: 12. Germline CDR1 and CDR2: ENHRY and SYGVKD. The CDR3 is 17 residues long. Written as DNA, the CDR3 is TGTGCCATCAGTCCTCCACGTTTAGCGGGAAACACAGATACGCAGTATTTT. Translation: CAISPPRLAGNTDTQYF.